A selection of T cell receptor beta chains follows, all from one sample in a study of regulatory T cells in long-lasting Graves disease. TCRdb called the multiplex PCR reads again in MiXCR, with one record for every CDR3 protein. The sample records 430,000 or so distinct CDR3 sequences, approximately 22% being singletons. The specimen comprised peripheral blood mononuclear cells (PBMCs), sampled when the disease was refractory, from a patient treated with antithyroid drugs. These receptor sequences come from a female donor with Graves disease. Both conserved end residues are part of each CDR3.

j_gene | v_gene | CDR3aa
TRBJ2-3 | TRBV11-1 | CASTMGDTQYF
TRBJ1-6 | TRBV28 | CASSLRSYNSPLHF
TRBJ2-3 | TRBV20-1 | CSARDLGLAGEADTQYF
TRBJ1-4 | TRBV11-2 | CASSSRDRENEKLFF
TRBJ2-2 | TRBV25-1 | CASSDYARFNTGELFF
TRBJ2-7 | TRBV6-2/TRBV6-3 | CASRSGTQTYEQYF
TRBJ2-5 | TRBV4-2 | CASSQDQSGGANEQYF
TRBJ1-6 | TRBV3-1 | CASSIGLALDSPLHF
TRBJ1-6 | TRBV27 | CASSLSAGNSPLHF
TRBJ2-3 | TRBV29-1 | CSVITGGTDTQYF
TRBJ2-7 | TRBV10-3 | CAISRVDEGLYEQYF
TRBJ2-2 | TRBV20-1 | CSAHRVNTGELFF
TRBJ1-2 | TRBV28 | CASSDNRGGYGYTF
TRBJ1-1 | TRBV20-1 | CSASRVEGTEAFF
TRBJ2-7 | TRBV20-1 | CSARDENFFYEQYF
TRBJ1-4 | TRBV28 | CASSLLDEKLFF
TRBJ1-5 | TRBV7-8 | CASSDVRVHDQPQHF
TRBJ1-5 | TRBV12-3/TRBV12-4 | CASTLRQGGNQPQHF
TRBJ2-3 | TRBV11-2 | CASSSEPGTGAPDTQYF
TRBJ1-2 | TRBV5-6 | CASSGTGSFGYTF
TRBJ1-1 | TRBV28 | CASSFKAEAFF
TRBJ2-7 | TRBV15 | CATSITSGNYEQYF
TRBJ2-5 | TRBV24-1 | CATSDHLGQGRLETQYF
TRBJ2-5 | TRBV5-1 | CASSEGTEETQYF
TRBJ2-4 | TRBV12-3/TRBV12-4 | CASSFGTGGRDIQYF
TRBJ2-5 | TRBV28 | CATRGGQETQYF
TRBJ1-4 | TRBV7-2 | CASSNQPDREEKLFF
TRBJ1-1 | TRBV28 | CASSLWPANTEAFF
TRBJ2-2 | TRBV7-8 | CASSLTSANTGELFF
TRBJ1-6 | TRBV3-1 | CASSRGPGTPLHF
TRBJ1-4 | TRBV20-1 | CSARVGQGDEKLFF
TRBJ2-1 | TRBV9 | CASSVGGTSGKGQFF
TRBJ2-1 | TRBV27 | CASTASGYSSYNEQFF
TRBJ2-7 | TRBV20-1 | CSARDRYSYEQYF
TRBJ2-6 | TRBV20-1 | CSARNLLREYGGANVLTF
TRBJ1-2 | TRBV19 | CASSIGGVGGYTF
TRBJ2-2 | TRBV11-2 | CASSLVARNTGELFF
TRBJ1-1 | TRBV5-4 | CASSLQGWTEAFF
TRBJ1-1 | TRBV19 | CASSQTGQGGTEAFF
TRBJ2-7 | TRBV24-1 | CATSDPSKPSYEQYF
TRBJ2-1 | TRBV5-1 | CASSLDSGQPNEQFF
TRBJ2-1 | TRBV12-3/TRBV12-4 | CASSSGPETFRVKFF
TRBJ2-7 | TRBV28 | CASGAGGVYEQYF
TRBJ2-7 | TRBV2 | CASTEGDYTYEQYF
TRBJ2-7 | TRBV7-9 | CASSLGWDSGPYEQYF
TRBJ2-7 | TRBV7-2 | CASSLGGGLNYEQYF
TRBJ2-5 | TRBV20-1 | CSARDGNPGLAGTVETQYF
TRBJ2-7 | TRBV7-8 | CASSSSGSHSYEQYF
TRBJ2-5 | TRBV28 | CASSLRVWETQYF
TRBJ2-7 | TRBV30 | CAWKTQGSYEQYF
TRBJ2-2 | TRBV24-1 | CATRDMTGELFF
TRBJ2-5 | TRBV7-9 | CASLDSARVTQYF
TRBJ2-7 | TRBV15 | CATSRPDSFKPYEQYF
TRBJ1-6 | TRBV2 | CASSGQAGDSPLHF
TRBJ1-4 | TRBV12-3/TRBV12-4 | CASSFNAGLNEKLFF
TRBJ2-7 | TRBV5-5 | CASSRGAGYEQYF
TRBJ1-3 | TRBV6-1 | CASRTGTARGSDTIYF
TRBJ2-4 | TRBV10-3 | CAISESHLAGSYF